Listed below are T cell receptor beta chains from one sample, sequenced in a study of blood T cell repertoires in COVID-19. Measured with immunoSEQ multiplex PCR; TCRdb has only the in-frame clones, and not every one. The table records some 180,000 clones, about four fifths of them present only once. Source material: peripheral blood. Receptor source: a woman older than 75 with COVID-19, enrolled during active disease. CDR3s include the opening cysteine and the closing phenylalanine or tryptophan.

>TRBV5-1|TRBJ2-5
CASSATSGSRGETQYF
>TRBV19|TRBJ1-2
CASSRDRANYGYTF
>TRBV5-8|TRBJ2-1
CASSPQGAAYNEQFF
>TRBV9|TRBJ1-1
CASGGITEAFF
>TRBV25-1|TRBJ1-4
CASSGTGLRDEKLFF
>TRBV5-1|TRBJ1-4
CASSLGSGTVGEKLFF
>TRBV5-1|TRBJ2-2
CASLERPNTGELFF
>TRBV27|TRBJ2-7
CASSVGLAYSYEQYF
>TRBV28|TRBJ2-6
CASSPQGYLSGANVLTF
>TRBV7-8|TRBJ1-2
CASSLEAYRGGYTF
>TRBV19|TRBJ2-2
CASSIDLAGPNTGELFF
>TRBV7-9|TRBJ1-2
CASSSSRDSPYYGYTF
>TRBV7-9|TRBJ1-2
CASSLVVGSYGYTF
>TRBV18|TRBJ1-2
CASFSTVLSYGYTF
>TRBV9|TRBJ1-5
CASSVATDQPQHF
>TRBV7-7|TRBJ2-3
CASSRTSGGVDTQYF
>TRBV6-1|TRBJ1-2
CASSAGGAHLVYGYTF
>TRBV7-6|TRBJ2-1
CASSLGTSGEPSYNEQFF
>TRBV6-6|TRBJ2-6
CASSSSTGTLLSGANVLTF
>TRBV4-2|TRBJ2-1
CASSTSGGYNEQFF
>TRBV28|TRBJ2-3
CASSGRLSGRVTDTQYF
>TRBV11-2|TRBJ2-5
CASSPQTAYTSKETQYF
>TRBV19|TRBJ2-7
CASRKQGRDEQYF
>TRBV29-1|TRBJ1-2
CSDGGTNYGYTF
>TRBV28|TRBJ2-7
CASSHGDRDYEQYF
>TRBV27|TRBJ2-1
CASSRRGTGTPYNEQFF
>TRBV10-3|TRBJ2-1
CAISDPRGRYNEQFF
>TRBV28|TRBJ2-5
CASRTSGQETQYF
>TRBV24-1|TRBJ1-2
CATSDATTGGIYGYTF
>TRBV24-1|TRBJ2-5
CATSDPGQLETQYF
>TRBV29-1|TRBJ1-4
CSVEETGLAEKLFF
>TRBV2|TRBJ1-6
CASSADRDDSPLHF
>TRBV6-5|TRBJ2-7
CASKLDRSYEQYF
>TRBV27|TRBJ1-1
CASSQSAPTGAFF
>TRBV15|TRBJ1-1
CATSGRGTDPTEAFF
>TRBV5-6|TRBJ2-5
CASSLERSSGGTQYF
>TRBV11-3|TRBJ2-5
CASSLRDREKTQYF
>TRBV7-3|TRBJ2-2
CASSSVGAGGELFF
>TRBV28|TRBJ2-5
CASCWGVIEETQYF
>TRBV19|TRBJ1-2
CATKTGNYGYTF
>TRBV19|TRBJ2-3
CASSIGRLDEDTQYF
>TRBV11-3|TRBJ1-1
CASSSYVSTEAFF
>TRBV5-1|TRBJ2-7
CASSLAIAGTSYEQYF